The 7 T cell receptor beta chains below come from one sample, sequenced in a study of control samples from healthy donors and cancer patients. Profiled with immunoSEQ multiplex PCR; TCRdb holds only in-frame clones, not every one. The sample records about 190,000 clones, approximately 90% being singletons. Input material: blood. The source of these receptors is a man aged 25-45 years in good health.

The rearrangement links TRBV20-1 to TRBJ2-2; the D gene is possibly TRBD1 (6 bases). Germline-derived CDR1 and CDR2 are DFQATT and SNEGSKA (reference sequence). This CDR3 contains 17 residues. V lost 3 bases to trimming and J lost 4 bases, with 21 bases between them. The CDR3 region is CSASVMTRGPGTGELFF. CDR3 DNA sequence: TGCAGTGCTAGTGTAATGACCAGGGGCCCTGGCACCGGGGAGCTGTTTTTT.

This sequence joins TRBV10-3 and TRBJ2-3, with TRBD1 as a possible D gene (6 bases). Germline lookup yields CDR1 ENHRY and CDR2 SYGVKD. Deletions cut 10 bases from V and 1 base from J, with 15 bases between. This CDR3 contains 14 residues. CDR3 DNA sequence: TGTGCCACTGAACAGGGAGTGGGCACAGATACGCAGTATTTT. Protein product: CATEQGVGTDTQYF.

V gene TRBV7-9 combines with J gene TRBJ2-5, with TRBD1 matching over 8 bases. V lost 5 bases, J lost 1 base, and 6 bases stayed unmatched. This CDR3 spans 15 amino acids. Germline CDR1 SEHNR, CDR2 FQNEAQ (reference sequence). CDR3 amino acids: CASSPRTGPQETQYF. DNA of the CDR3: TGTGCCAGCAGCCCCCGGACAGGGCCCCAAGAGACCCAGTACTTC. Full variable domain (missing parts from reference TRBV7-9 and TRBJ2-5): DTGVSQNPRHKITKRGQNVTFRCDPISEHNRLYWYRQTLGQGPEFLTYFQNEAQLEKSRLLSDRFSAERPKGSFSTLEIQRTEQGDSAMYLCASSPRTGPQETQYFGPGTRLLVL.

A single count supports this clone. The chain is built from TRBV6-1 and TRBJ2-4; no clear D gene. The length of the CDR3 is 14 residues. The V and J ends lost 2 bases and 0 bases respectively, with 5 bases between them. Germline assignment: CDR1 MNHNS and CDR2 SASEGT. The CDR3 loop is CASSEPGAKNIQYF. CDR3 DNA sequence: TGTGCCAGCAGTGAACCGGGAGCCAAAAACATTCAGTACTTC.

The chain has TRBV15 and TRBJ1-3; D is uncertain. Trimming removed 0 bases from V and 0 bases from J, with 9 bases in between. From germline, CDR1 is LNHNV and CDR2 YYDKDF (reference sequence). This CDR3 has 16 residues. For the CDR3, the DNA is TGTGCCACCAGCAGAGATCATATAACCTCTGGAAACACCATATATTTT. It yields the protein CATSRDHITSGNTIYF.

The chain is built from TRBV11-3 and TRBJ1-4; D remains unclear. The CDR3 length is 11 residues. Germline CDR1 SGHNT, CDR2 YENEEA. Trimming removed 3 bases from V and 8 bases from J, with 4 bases in between. The CDR3 is CASSFGEKLFF. The CDR3 coding sequence is TGTGCCAGCAGCTTTGGGGAAAAACTGTTTTTT.

The chain recombines TRBV27 with TRBJ2-7; TRBD1 matches at 7 bases. CDR3 length: 14 residues. CDR1 MNHEY and CDR2 SMNVEV come from the germline V gene (reference sequence). V trimming: 2 bases; J trimming: 4 bases; junction bases outside the gene matches: 5. For the CDR3, the DNA is TGTGCCAGCAGTTTAAGTCAGGGGGTTTACGAGCAGTACTTC. Translation: CASSLSQGVYEQYF.